A selection of T cell receptor beta chains follows, all from one sample in a study of PD-L1 blockade in urothelial cancer. TCRdb keeps only in-frame clones here, not all; method: immunoSEQ multiplex PCR. The sample has around 130,000 clones; around 84% are singletons. The specimen was PBMCs, collected around atezolizumab (anti-PD-L1) treatment. These receptors all come from a man aged 50-59 years with urothelial cancer. CDR3s include the opening cysteine and the closing phenylalanine or tryptophan. Each record gives: CDR3 DNA, CDR3 protein, clone size, J gene, V gene, D gene. A D gene is named only where the DNA matches it firmly. Clone size is not always given. Where it is, it says once, few, many or a class for expanded clones.

TGTGCCAGCACGGGGTACGAGCAGTACTTC | CASTGYEQYF | . | TRBJ2-7 | TRBV2 | .
TGTGCCAGCAGCTTAGTTAGCGGGGGGGGCTACAATGAGCAGTTCTTC | CASSLVSGGGYNEQFF | once | TRBJ2-1 | TRBV11-3 | TRBD2
TGTGCCAGCAGCTTAGAAGGGGATGAGCAGTTCTTC | CASSLEGDEQFF | few | TRBJ2-1 | TRBV7-9 | .
TGTGCCAGCAGCCCAGGGATTCCCGGAAACACCATATATTTT | CASSPGIPGNTIYF | . | TRBJ1-3 | TRBV14 | .
TGCGCCAGCAGCCAGACTAGCGGGGCCTACGAGCAGTACTTC | CASSQTSGAYEQYF | . | TRBJ2-7 | TRBV5-1 | TRBD2
TGTGCCTGGGGGGCGACCACCTATGAGCAGTTCTTC | CAWGATTYEQFF | . | TRBJ2-1 | TRBV30 | .
TGTGCCAGCAGTTTACTAGCTCGGGTCAAAAACATTCAGTACTTC | CASSLLARVKNIQYF | . | TRBJ2-4 | TRBV27 | .
TGTGTCACTAGCGGGAGCCTGCTTGGCGAGCAGTACTTC | CVTSGSLLGEQYF | . | TRBJ2-7 | TRBV28 | TRBD2
TGTGCCAGTAGCGCCCCCCGGGACAGAAATGAAAAACTGTTTTTT | CASSAPRDRNEKLFF | . | TRBJ1-4 | TRBV19 | TRBD1
TGTGCCAGCAGTCGCCCAGGCTACGAGCAGTACTTC | CASSRPGYEQYF | . | TRBJ2-7 | TRBV28 | .
TGTGCCAGCAGGGAACGGGATCAGCCCCAGCATTTT | CASRERDQPQHF | . | TRBJ1-5 | TRBV27 | .
TGTGCCAGCAGTTTATCTGGAGGGTTTGAAGCTTTCTTT | CASSLSGGFEAFF | . | TRBJ1-1 | TRBV27 | .
TGTGCCAGCAGTGCACAGAACACTGAAGCTTTCTTT | CASSAQNTEAFF | . | TRBJ1-1 | TRBV6-1 | .
TGCGCCAGCAGCCTAGGACTAGCGGGGCCCAATGAGCAGTTCTTC | CASSLGLAGPNEQFF | . | TRBJ2-1 | TRBV5-1 | TRBD2
TGTGCCACCAGCAGCCTAGGGACAGGGGGCACCTACGAGCAGTACTTC | CATSSLGTGGTYEQYF | once | TRBJ2-7 | TRBV15 | TRBD1
TGTGCCAGCAGTAAGAAGGGAGGTGGCAATCAGCCCCAGCATTTT | CASSKKGGGNQPQHF | . | TRBJ1-5 | TRBV2 | .
TGTGCCAGTAGTATTGACAGGGGGCCTTACGAGCAGTACTTC | CASSIDRGPYEQYF | . | TRBJ2-7 | TRBV19 | TRBD1
TGTGCCAGCAGTAGGACATCAAACACAGATACGCAGTATTTT | CASSRTSNTDTQYF | . | TRBJ2-3 | TRBV6-1 | .
TGCGCCAGCAAGGGCGGGAGCGGCGAGACCCAGTACTTC | CASKGGSGETQYF | . | TRBJ2-5 | TRBV5-1 | TRBD2
TGTGCCAGCAGCAGAGACGGGACAGCCAAATACAATGAGCAGTTCTTC | CASSRDGTAKYNEQFF | . | TRBJ2-1 | TRBV11-2 | TRBD1
TGTGCCAGCAGTTTTGGCCGGACAGGGGGCGCTTTTAATAATTCACCCCTCCACTTT | CASSFGRTGGAFNNSPLHF | . | TRBJ1-6 | TRBV27 | TRBD1
TGTGCCAGCAGCGCGGACACCTTGAACACTGAAGCTTTCTTT | CASSADTLNTEAFF | . | TRBJ1-1 | TRBV7-9 | .
TGTGCCAGCAGCCCCCGACAGGGGGCGCAAGTAAACATTCAGTACTTC | CASSPRQGAQVNIQYF | . | TRBJ2-4 | TRBV4-2 | TRBD1
TGTGCCAGCAGTTTCGACACCAACTATGGCTACACCTTC | CASSFDTNYGYTF | . | TRBJ1-2 | TRBV27 | .
TGTGCCAGCAGCCGAGGGACTAGCGGTACAGATACGCAGTATTTT | CASSRGTSGTDTQYF | . | TRBJ2-3 | TRBV9 | TRBD2
TGTGCCACGGGGGGCGCGAGTGTGCCACAAGCTTTCTTT | CATGGASVPQAFF | . | TRBJ1-1 | TRBV10-3 | .
TGTGCCAACTCCGGGACTAGCGGGAGGGCCCGTTTCTACAATGAGCAGTTCTTC | CANSGTSGRARFYNEQFF | . | TRBJ2-1 | TRBV2 | TRBD2
TGTGCCAGTACTCCGGGAACCGACTACGAGCAGTACTTC | CASTPGTDYEQYF | . | TRBJ2-7 | TRBV19 | .
TGTGCCAGCAGCCGGACGGACTCTAGTTACAATGAGCAGTTCTTC | CASSRTDSSYNEQFF | . | TRBJ2-1 | TRBV7-3 | .
TGTGCCAGCAGTCGCCAGGGGTTCCCCTACAATGAGCAGTTCTTC | CASSRQGFPYNEQFF | few | TRBJ2-1 | TRBV6-5 | .
TGCGCCAGCAGCACTCGGACTAGCGGGAGTGCGAGTGAGCAGTTCTTC | CASSTRTSGSASEQFF | few | TRBJ2-1 | TRBV4-1 | TRBD2
TGTGCCAGCTCCCAACAGGGGAGCTCCTACAATGAGCAGTTCTTC | CASSQQGSSYNEQFF | once | TRBJ2-1 | TRBV18 | TRBD1
TGTGCCAGCAGTGAAGGGACAGGCTCAGCTAACTATGGCTACACCTTC | CASSEGTGSANYGYTF | . | TRBJ1-2 | TRBV2 | TRBD1
TGTGCCAGCAGCTTAGTTGGCGGGAGCACCTCCGGGCAGTACTTC | CASSLVGGSTSGQYF | . | TRBJ2-7 | TRBV7-9 | TRBD2
TGTGCCAGCAGCGCATCCGGGAGCTGGGGAGACGAGCAGTACTTC | CASSASGSWGDEQYF | . | TRBJ2-7 | TRBV9 | .
TGTGCCAGCAGCTTATATGGACAGGGGCCCATTGGGGACCTCCACTTT | CASSLYGQGPIGDLHF | . | TRBJ1-6 | TRBV7-8 | TRBD1
TGTGCCAGCAGCTTATCGGCCAGGGTTAACACTGAAGCTTTCTTT | CASSLSARVNTEAFF | . | TRBJ1-1 | TRBV7-2 | .
TGTGCCAGCAGCGTAGGGACAGGGGGCAGGTACGAGCAGTACTTC | CASSVGTGGRYEQYF | . | TRBJ2-7 | TRBV9 | TRBD1
TGTGCCAGCAGCCTTCAGGGACAGGCTCCTTTT | CASSLQGQAPF | once | TRBJ1-4 | TRBV5-8 | TRBD1
TGTGCCAGCAGACTAACGACGGGCTATGGCTACACCTTC | CASRLTTGYGYTF | once | TRBJ1-2 | TRBV28 | .
TGTGCCAGCAGCCCTGGAGCGGGGACCCAGTACTTC | CASSPGAGTQYF | . | TRBJ2-5 | TRBV7-9 | .
TGTGCCAGCAGCCGTACAGGAGGGTCCTACGAGCAGTACTTC | CASSRTGGSYEQYF | . | TRBJ2-7 | TRBV9 | .